The sequence of this T cell receptor beta chain was determined in a study of T cell responses to AZD1222 COVID-19 vaccine. Only in-frame clones appear in the TCRdb table, and some are missing; sequencing was by immunoSEQ multiplex PCR. The sample consists of some 150,000 clones, about nine tenths of them appearing once. Germline V lookup: CDR1 MGHDK, CDR2 SYGVNS. The CDR3 runs 15 residues. The V and J ends lost 1 base and 8 bases respectively, with 17 bases between them. Sample: peripheral blood, taken on day 0 of MenACWY control vaccination. This rearrangement joins TRBV25-1 to TRBJ1-2; no definite D call. This receptor was taken from an adult in good health. The CDR3 loop is CASSESGGLSSGYTF. DNA for the CDR3: TGTGCCAGCAGTGAATCGGGCGGATTGTCTAGCGGCTACACCTTC.